A single sample is the source of the 5 T cell receptor beta chains below, sequenced in a study of T cell changes during pregnancy in multiple sclerosis. Libraries were prepared by immunoSEQ multiplex PCR; TCRdb keeps only in-frame clonotypes and omits some of them. The sample lists just under 65,000 clones, roughly 91% occurring once. The input for sequencing was peripheral blood, taken after pregnancy. The origin of the receptors is a female donor in good health, enrolled as a control in a pregnancy study.

The V and J genes are TRBV29-1 and TRBJ2-7, with TRBD2 identical over 11 bases. Looked up from germline, CDR1 is SQVTM and CDR2 is ANQGSEA. This CDR3 comprises 14 residues. The V gene end was trimmed by 6 bases and the J gene end by 7 bases; junction bases not matched to a gene: 11. Written as DNA, the CDR3 is TGCAGCGTCGATCTTAGCGGGGGGGCCGAGGAGCAGTACTTC. Translated, it gives CSVDLSGGAEEQYF.

V gene TRBV2 combines with J gene TRBJ1-2, with D tentatively TRBD1 (6 bases). CDR3 length: 14 residues. Germline CDR1 is SNHLY and CDR2 is FYNNEI. The V gene lost 6 bases and the J gene lost 2 bases, with 13 bases spanning the gap. CDR3: CASRALDRNYGYTF. CDR3 in DNA: TGTGCCAGCAGGGCTTTAGACAGGAACTATGGCTACACCTTC.

The CDR3 DNA follows: TGTGCCAGCACCCCCCATTTGGGGCCTAGCAATCAGCCCCAGCATTTT. Its protein is CASTPHLGPSNQPQHF. The V gene is TRBV7-2, the J gene TRBJ1-5; D may be TRBD1 (5 bases). The CDR3 totals 16 residues. The germline V gene encodes CDR1 SGHTA and CDR2 FQGNSA. The V gene lost 7 bases and the J gene lost 0 bases, with 16 bases spanning the gap.

This clone was seen only once. This chain links TRBV7-9 with TRBJ1-2; D is perhaps TRBD1 (6 bases). This CDR3 has 15 amino acids. V was cut by 4 bases and J by 0 bases, with 12 bases left in between. Germline CDR1 reads SEHNR; CDR2 reads FQNEAQ (reference sequence). CDR3 in DNA: TGTGCCAGCAGCTCCAGCAGGGGTCCTAACTATGGCTACACCTTC. It is translated as CASSSSRGPNYGYTF.

DNA for the CDR3: TGCGCCAGCAGCCAGCCCGGGACTAGCAGCTCCTACGAGCAGTACTTC. It yields the protein CASSQPGTSSSYEQYF. The rearrangement links TRBV4-1 to TRBJ2-7; TRBD2 matches 9 bases. CDR3 size: 16 residues. CDR1 is MGHRA and CDR2 is YSYEKL in the germline V gene. V was pared by 3 bases and J by 0 bases, with 6 bases of the junction left unmatched.